This T cell receptor (beta chain) stems from a study of CD8+CD57+ T cells in acquired aplastic anemia. Genomic DNA provided the template from which TCR beta VDJ and CDR3 profiles were obtained. TCRdb redid the calling of the reads with MiXCR, one entry per CDR3 protein. The sample has roughly 220,000 distinct CDR3 sequences; about 62% are singletons. The study, taken as a whole, reports: About 27 CD8+ CDR3 sequences were shared between patients and controls.

Of note for this clonotype: Its antigen remains unidentified. One end of the junction varies from germline; a read error may be responsible.

There are 16 residues in the CDR3. Germline V gene data show CDR1 as ENHRY and CDR2 as SYGVKD. In patients chosen for sequencing, flow cytometry had shown CD8+CD57+ cell expansion. The cohort consisted entirely of patients having severe acquired aplastic anemia. The sequence came from a human donor with aplastic anemia. The V call is TRBV10-3, the J call TRBJ2-2; either TRBD1 or TRBD2 may fit D (5 bases each). What was sequenced was sorted CD4+, CD8+, or CD8+CD57+ T cells (not recorded which) from PBMCs. DNA for the CDR3: TGTGCCATCGGTGAAGGGGAGTCTAGCCTCACCGGGGAGCTGTTTTTT. Its protein is CAIGEGESSLTGELFF.